Presented here are 28 T cell receptor beta chains from one specimen sequenced in a study of blood T cell repertoires in COVID-19. The protocol was immunoSEQ multiplex PCR, while the TCRdb copy is restricted to in-frame clones and leaves out a portion. The sample lists more than 300,000 clones; under 90% were seen once. Sequencing was performed on PBMCs or T cells enriched from blood (not recorded which). The receptor set was obtained from a man aged 25 to 40 who had recovered from COVID-19.

This chain joins TRBV9 and TRBJ1-4, with 7 bases fitting TRBD1. The CDR3 length is 13 residues. J gave up 10 bases and V 3 bases, and 6 bases lay outside the gene matches. CDR1 and CDR2 from the germline V gene are SGDLS and YYNGEE. DNA for the CDR3: TGTGCCAGCAGCGAGACAGGGAGCCGAAAACTGTTTTTT. Protein sequence: CASSETGSRKLFF.

V is TRBV18 and J is TRBJ2-2; no clear D gene. Germline-derived CDR1 and CDR2 are KGHSH and LQKENI. This CDR3 spans 13 amino acids. The V end was cut by 3 bases, the J end by 6 bases, with 8 bases between. The CDR3 coding sequence is TGTGCCAGCTCACCCAACTCGCCCGGGGAGCTGTTTTTT. Translated, it gives CASSPNSPGELFF.

The CDR3 loop is CASSHLMVHTSTDTQYF. CDR3 in DNA: TGTGCCAGCAGCCACCTTATGGTGCACACGAGCACAGATACGCAGTATTTT. V and J are TRBV21-1 and TRBJ2-3; the table's D call, TRBD1, was not checked against the DNA. TRBV21-1 is reported as a pseudogene. The CDR3 is 17 amino acids.

This chain joins TRBV6-1 and TRBJ2-7; perhaps TRBD1 as D (8 bases). The CDR3 contains 15 residues. Trimming removed 3 bases from V and 5 bases from J, with 17 bases in between. Germline assignment: CDR1 MNHNS and CDR2 SASEGT. CDR3 loop: CASSDIGQGGDEQYF. CDR3 in DNA: TGTGCCAGCAGTGATATAGGACAGGGAGGGGACGAGCAGTACTTC.

V is TRBV29-1 and J is TRBJ1-2, with 8 bases matching TRBD1. The CDR3 is 14 amino acids. Germline V gives CDR1 SQVTM, CDR2 ANQGSEA. V gave up 8 bases and J gave up 6 bases; unmatched junction bases: 14. Written as DNA, the CDR3 is TGCAGCTTGGCCTCGGCGACAGGGGAAAATGGCTACACCTTC. It translates to CSLASATGENGYTF.

This clone appeared once. The V and J genes are TRBV27 and TRBJ1-1; possibly TRBD1 for D (6 bases). V was shortened by 3 bases and J by 1 base, with 9 bases between the two germline ends. In germline, CDR1 is MNHEY, CDR2 SMNVEV (reference sequence). The length of the CDR3 is 14 residues. The CDR3 loop is CASSLGQKNTEAFF. As DNA, the CDR3 is TGTGCCAGCAGTTTGGGACAAAAGAACACTGAAGCTTTCTTT.

V usage is TRBV19 and J usage is TRBJ1-2; 10 nucleotides line up with TRBD1. The CDR3 has 15 amino acids. V dropped 11 bases and J dropped 3; count of bases not matched to a gene: 12. Looked up from germline, CDR1 is LNHDA and CDR2 is SQIVND (reference sequence). DNA for the CDR3: TGTGCCGCCCGACTCACGGGGACAGGGGACTATGGCTACACCTTC. This sequence encodes CAARLTGTGDYGYTF.

The chain carries TRBV5-8 and TRBJ2-5, with a possible D match to TRBD1 (5 bases). CDR3 size: 15 residues. The germline V and J ends were trimmed by 0 bases and 0 bases, with 9 bases remaining between them. Germline assignment: CDR1 SGHTS and CDR2 YDEGEE. This CDR3 is CASSLGAGYQETQYF. Here the CDR3 DNA reads TGTGCCAGCAGCTTGGGAGCAGGGTACCAAGAGACCCAGTACTTC.

The rearrangement uses TRBV12-3 or TRBV12-4 and TRBJ2-5; weak D call: TRBD1 (5 bases). Trimming took off 4 bases at V and 7 bases at J, with 13 bases between the two ends. The CDR3 totals 13 residues. The CDR3 loop is CASSSDTDWTQYF. The CDR3 DNA reads as TGTGCCAGCAGTTCGGACACGGATTGGACCCAGTACTTC.

This sequence joins TRBV5-4 and TRBJ2-1; TRBD2 agrees at 7 bases. Trimming cost V 3 bases and J 6 bases; bases outside gene matches: 0. Germline loops: CDR1 SGHNT, CDR2 YYREEE (reference sequence). This CDR3 has 12 residues. Here the CDR3 DNA reads TGTGCCAGCAGCTCTAGCGGCAATGAGCAGTTCTTC. Translating gives CASSSSGNEQFF.

The chain couples TRBV30 to TRBJ1-5, with TRBD1 as a possible D gene (5 bases). Trimming left V 0 bases short and J 6 bases short, with 9 bases between. The CDR3 is made up of 13 amino acids. The germline gives CDR1 GTSNPN, CDR2 SVGIG (reference sequence). CDR3: CAWSVIGGQPQHF. CDR3 coding DNA: TGTGCCTGGAGTGTAATCGGGGGTCAGCCCCAGCATTTT. The full variable domain, with the rest looked up from reference TRBV30 and TRBJ1-5, is SQTIHQWPATLVQPVGSPLSLECTVEGTSNPNLYWYRQAAGRGLQLLFYSVGIGQISSEVPQNLSASRPQDRQFILSSKKLLLSDSGFYLCAWSVIGGQPQHFGDGTRLSIL.

The chain carries TRBV24-1 and TRBJ2-3; D is possibly TRBD2 (6 bases). V was trimmed by 4 bases and J by 0 bases, leaving 19 bases between them. The CDR3 contains 18 residues. The V gene's germline CDR1 is KGHDR and CDR2 SFDVKD. CDR3 protein: CATSEKGPRSGSTDTQYF. DNA for the CDR3: TGTGCCACCAGTGAGAAGGGGCCGAGGAGCGGGAGCACAGATACGCAGTATTTT.

The chain recombines TRBV21-1 with TRBJ1-1; the DNA was not compared with TRBD1, the D call given in the table. TRBV21-1 is described as a pseudogene. The CDR3 length is 18 residues. CDR3 DNA: TGTGCCAGCAGCAAAGGTCCCGGGACAGGAGGGGTGAACACTGAAGCTTTCTTT. As protein: CASSKGPGTGGVNTEAFF.

This clone was detected only once. The chain recombines TRBV18 with TRBJ1-1, with unresolved D. Germline V gene lookup returns CDR1 KGHSH and CDR2 LQKENI. Trimming pared 5 bases from V and 4 bases from J, leaving 14 bases between. The CDR3 is 14 amino acids. The CDR3 loop reads CASSKVPSGTEAFF. CDR3 DNA: TGTGCCAGCTCAAAGGTCCCTTCGGGCACTGAAGCTTTCTTT.

This clone was recorded once. The chain couples TRBV6-5 to TRBJ1-6, with 7 bases that match TRBD1. CDR3 length: 14 residues. CDR1 and CDR2 from the germline V gene are MNHEY and SVGAGI. V shed 6 bases, J shed 8 bases, and the junction held 7 bases outside the gene matches. CDR3 sequence reads: CASSTTGDDSPLHF. The CDR3 DNA is TGTGCCAGCAGCACCACAGGGGATGATTCACCCCTCCACTTT.

DNA for the CDR3: TGTGCCAGCAGTCTCAGGGTCAACTATGGCTACACCTTC. Protein: CASSLRVNYGYTF. The chain uses TRBV3-1 (or the pseudogene TRBV3-2) and TRBJ1-2, with D perhaps matching TRBD1 (5 bases). CDR1 is LGHDT, CDR2 YNNKEL, per germline (reference sequence). This CDR3 has 13 residues. Trimming shortened V by 6 bases and J by 2 bases, and 10 bases separated the two germline ends.

The V gene is TRBV6-5, the J gene TRBJ2-1; possible D gene TRBD1, 6 bases. The ends were cut back, 0 bases at V and 8 bases at J, with 14 bases in the middle. CDR1 and CDR2 (germline): MNHEY, SVGAGI. The CDR3 consists of 15 residues. The CDR3: CASSYSGAGSDEQFF. The CDR3 nucleotides are TGTGCCAGCAGTTACTCGGGGGCCGGGTCGGATGAGCAGTTCTTC.

The J gene is TRBJ1-3, the V gene TRBV1. TRBV1 is designated a pseudogene. The CDR3 sequence is 16 residues long. This CDR3 is CTSSQVSWSSGNTIYF. As DNA, the CDR3 is TGCACCAGCAGCCAAGTTAGCTGGAGCTCTGGAAACACCATATATTTT.

The CDR3 sequence: CASSQVGDLRLGYTF. CDR3 nucleotide sequence: TGTGCCAGCAGCCAAGTCGGGGACTTACGGTTGGGCTACACCTTC. This sequence joins TRBV14 and TRBJ1-2, with D possibly matching TRBD1 (5 bases). The V end was cut by 1 base, the J end by 8 bases, with 17 bases between. Germline V gives CDR1 SGHDN, CDR2 FVKESK. The CDR3 has 15 residues.

This clone was observed a single time. The J gene is TRBJ2-7, the V gene TRBV4-1; D is uncertain. Trimming shortened V by 2 bases and J by 0 bases, and 11 bases separated the two germline ends. The CDR3 runs 15 residues. Per the germline V gene, CDR1 is MGHRA and CDR2 is YSYEKL. CDR3 DNA: TGCGCCAGCAGCCAAAAACTAACGAACTCCTACGAGCAGTACTTC. Its translation: CASSQKLTNSYEQYF.

The V gene is TRBV27, the J gene TRBJ1-4, with 7 bases aligning to TRBD1. This CDR3 has 16 amino acids. CDR1 and CDR2 (germline): MNHEY, SMNVEV (reference sequence). With V trimmed by 4 bases and J by 1 base, 6 bases remained unmatched. CDR3 coding DNA: TGTGCCAGCAGTTCCATCTACAGGGGAACTAATGAAAAACTGTTTTTT. This encodes CASSSIYRGTNEKLFF.

This clone was observed once. The chain employs TRBV19 and TRBJ2-1; TRBD2 agrees at 13 bases. The V gene's germline CDR1 is LNHDA and CDR2 SQIVND (reference sequence). The CDR3 consists of 15 residues. V shed 3 bases and J 6 bases; nucleotides not matched to a gene: 2. The CDR3 protein is CASSIWTSGGNEQFF. The DNA for the CDR3 is TGTGCCAGTAGTATCTGGACTAGCGGGGGCAATGAGCAGTTCTTC.

The rearrangement joins TRBV7-2 to TRBJ1-4, with TRBD1 matching over 7 bases. Germline-derived CDR1 and CDR2 are SGHTA and FQGNSA. The V segment lost 5 bases and the J segment 5 bases; nucleotides outside the gene matches: 8. CDR3 length equals 15 residues. The CDR3 nucleotides are TGTGCCAGCAGCGCTGGGACAGTGAGAAATGAAAAACTGTTTTTT. Translated, it gives CASSAGTVRNEKLFF.

In this sample, this clone turned up a few times. Written as DNA, the CDR3 is TGTGCCAGCAGGGAAGCAGGGTCCTACAATGAGCAGTTCTTC. Translation gives CASREAGSYNEQFF. The chain recombines TRBV7-9 with TRBJ2-1; a weak D match, TRBD1 (5 bases). Germline CDR1 SEHNR, CDR2 FQNEAQ (reference sequence). The CDR3 runs 14 residues. The ends were cut back, 6 bases at V and 1 base at J, with 10 bases in the middle.

The V gene is TRBV30, the J gene TRBJ1-6; D is unresolved. CDR1 and CDR2 (germline): GTSNPN, SVGIG (reference sequence). The CDR3 loop spans 13 amino acids. V shed 2 bases and J shed 8 bases, with 10 bases lying between them. The CDR3 nucleotides read TGTGCCTGGAGTCCTGAGAATCATTCACCCCTCCACTTT. Translating gives CAWSPENHSPLHF.

This clone came up once. The chain has TRBV7-9 and TRBJ2-7, with D perhaps matching TRBD2 (6 bases). The CDR3 is 14 amino acids. CDR1 is SEHNR and CDR2 is FQNEAQ in the germline V gene (reference sequence). Trimming removed 3 bases at V and 5 bases at J, with 14 bases between. The CDR3 coding sequence is TGTGCCAGCAGCTTCGGCGGAGGGACTGACGAGCAGTACTTC. The encoded protein is CASSFGGGTDEQYF. Full variable domain (missing parts from reference TRBV7-9 and TRBJ2-7): DTGVSQNPRHKITKRGQNVTFRCDPISEHNRLYWYRQTLGQGPEFLTYFQNEAQLEKSRLLSDRFSAERPKGSFSTLEIQRTEQGDSAMYLCASSFGGGTDEQYFGPGTRLTVT.

The rearrangement links TRBV4-1 to TRBJ2-2; 7 bases map to TRBD2. The CDR3 has 15 residues. The V segment lost 1 base and the J segment 4 bases; nucleotides outside the gene matches: 3. Per the germline V gene, CDR1 is MGHRA and CDR2 is YSYEKL. The CDR3 region is CASSQALAATGELFF. In nucleotides, the CDR3 is TGCGCCAGCAGCCAAGCCCTAGCGGCCACCGGGGAGCTGTTTTTT.

The chain employs TRBV7-9 and TRBJ1-1, with D hard to call. The CDR3 loop spans 14 amino acids. Trimming stripped 2 bases from V and 4 bases from J, with 11 bases between. In germline, CDR1 is SEHNR, CDR2 FQNEAQ (reference sequence). CDR3 in DNA: TGTGCCAGCAGCTTAATCCAGGTGGGCACTGAAGCTTTCTTT. Translated: CASSLIQVGTEAFF.